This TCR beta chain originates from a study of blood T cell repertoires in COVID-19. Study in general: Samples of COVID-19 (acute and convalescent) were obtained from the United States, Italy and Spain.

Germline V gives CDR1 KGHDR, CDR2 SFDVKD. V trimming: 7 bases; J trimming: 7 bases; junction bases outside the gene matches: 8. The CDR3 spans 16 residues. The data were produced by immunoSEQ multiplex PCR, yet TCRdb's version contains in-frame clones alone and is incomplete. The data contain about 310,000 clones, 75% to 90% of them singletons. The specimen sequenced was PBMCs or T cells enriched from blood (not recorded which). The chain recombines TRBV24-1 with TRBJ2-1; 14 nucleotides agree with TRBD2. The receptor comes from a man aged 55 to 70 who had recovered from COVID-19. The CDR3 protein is CATRFAGTSGRNEQFF. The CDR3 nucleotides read TGTGCCACCAGGTTCGCCGGGACTAGCGGGAGAAATGAGCAGTTCTTC.